This T cell receptor (beta chain) was recorded in a study of blood T cell repertoires in COVID-19. Germline trimming cut 4 bases from V and 8 bases from J; bases unmatched to any gene: 6. The length of the CDR3 is 13 residues. From germline, CDR1 is LGHNA and CDR2 YNFKEQ. Assay used: immunoSEQ multiplex PCR; TCRdb lists only in-frame clones, some missing. The table has about 390,000 clones, 87% seen once. The clonotype was recovered from a woman in her fifties or sixties who had recovered from COVID-19. This chain joins TRBV4-2 and TRBJ1-2; 8 nucleotides align to TRBD1. The specimen sequenced was PBMCs or T cells enriched from blood (not recorded which). The DNA for the CDR3 is TGTGCCAGCAGCCTATCAGGGGGCAGGGGCTACACCTTC. Protein product: CASSLSGGRGYTF.